These T cell receptor beta chains were read from a single sample in a study of blood T cell repertoires in COVID-19. Sequencing was performed with immunoSEQ multiplex PCR; in TCRdb, only in-frame clones are kept and a portion is missing. The sample includes fewer than 350,000 clones, around 85% of them seen just once. Sample: PBMCs or T cells enriched from blood (not recorded which). These receptors all stem from a woman aged 45-65 years who had recovered from COVID-19. CDR3s include the opening cysteine and the closing phenylalanine or tryptophan. Rows give clone size only sometimes, using once, few, many, or a class for an expanded clone.

cdr3_length j_call v_call clone_size cdr3_aa
17 TRBJ1-3 TRBV4-2 - CASSQPGQSVAGNTIYF
13 TRBJ1-5 TRBV28 once CASSPDDLRAQHF
15 TRBJ1-5 TRBV5-1 - CASSFGGQENQPQHF
14 TRBJ2-7 TRBV13 - CASSFQGQGSEQYF
16 TRBJ1-3 TRBV30 - CAWSSHSGYSGNTIYF
14 TRBJ2-1 TRBV5-6 once CASSLGLAYNEQFF
16 TRBJ2-1 TRBV5-6 - CASSLFSGASYNEQFF
17 TRBJ2-1 TRBV7-2 - CASSQRTRGGLKGEQFF
15 TRBJ2-1 TRBV5-1 - CASSLGGQGADEQFF
11 TRBJ1-1 TRBV2 - CASQGNTEAFF
14 TRBJ1-1 TRBV19 - CASTYGQANTEAFF
15 TRBJ2-2 TRBV7-6 - CASSAIWTQTGELFF
14 TRBJ2-3 TRBV29-1 - CSVSSSGSTDTQYF
16 TRBJ1-1 TRBV19 - CASTLRRGAGNTEAFF
15 TRBJ2-7 TRBV4-1 - CASSHPPGGTHEQYF
15 TRBJ2-7 TRBV7-9 - CASSSFVGTIYEQYF
14 TRBJ2-3 TRBV29-1 - CSVVSTSLADTQYF
15 TRBJ2-2 TRBV18 few CASSTSSEGGGELFF
13 TRBJ1-1 TRBV27 once CASGPGGNTEAFF
15 TRBJ2-2 TRBV27 - CASSLWEIGTGELFF
16 TRBJ2-7 TRBV7-2 once CASSLYPGPSGYEQYF
14 TRBJ1-1 TRBV29-1 - CSVEGMGAYTEAFF
15 TRBJ1-3 TRBV3-1/TRBV3-2 - CASRQDRTSGNTIYF
13 TRBJ2-1 TRBV6-5 - CASSYASLNEQFF
14 TRBJ2-3 TRBV7-8 - CASSSVGGLDTQYF
14 TRBJ1-2 TRBV11-2 - CASSLAGRNYGYTF
15 TRBJ2-7 TRBV7-2 - CASSSAGQRSYEQYF
17 TRBJ1-2 TRBV18 once CASSQDRAHFRNYGYTF
16 TRBJ1-1 TRBV5-6 few CASSLRFGRVNTEAFF
15 TRBJ2-5 TRBV18 - CASSPRTGPQETQYF
13 TRBJ1-1 TRBV6-5 - CASSYDRDTEAFF
16 TRBJ2-3 TRBV4-1 - CASSQVRLAGSDTQYF
16 TRBJ1-3 TRBV24-1 - CATSDTRQGAGNTIYF
14 TRBJ2-1 TRBV7-2 - CASSLRTGTGEQFF
15 TRBJ1-4 TRBV5-5 - CASSYLGGNNEKLFF
15 TRBJ2-1 TRBV27 - CASSISGGPNIEQFF
15 TRBJ1-1 TRBV5-5 - CASSPDSARNTEAFF
13 TRBJ1-2 TRBV28 few CASSRGGGVGYTF
17 TRBJ1-5 TRBV4-2 few CASSQAQGGTVNQPQHF
17 TRBJ1-5 TRBV7-2 - CASSFRQGDLSNQPQHF
15 TRBJ1-5 TRBV18 - CASSSDPGSNQPQHF
15 TRBJ2-3 TRBV9 - CASSVGLADSDTQYF
18 TRBJ2-7 TRBV12-5 - CASGLGGQGRRSSYEQYF
17 TRBJ1-6 TRBV19 - CASSISTDREYNSPLHF
18 TRBJ2-3 TRBV27 - CASSLGAGESWRTDTQYF
14 TRBJ2-7 TRBV6-2/TRBV6-3 - CASTPSGGAYEQYF
13 TRBJ1-2 TRBV28 - CASSLSGFYGYTF
17 TRBJ1-5 TRBV3-1/TRBV3-2 - CASSQESGTYSNQPQHF
16 TRBJ1-2 TRBV19 - CASSNPAGQGRNGYTF
16 TRBJ2-7 TRBV21-1 - CASSKFPGTSGYEQYF
12 TRBJ2-3 TRBV7-2 once CASSLELATQYF
18 TRBJ2-5 TRBV14 - CASSRLGQGVPKQETQYF
15 TRBJ2-7 TRBV3-1/TRBV3-2 - CASSAAAAGAYEQYF
15 TRBJ1-1 TRBV16 - CASSLGTGGRTEAFF
12 TRBJ1-2 TRBV2 once CASTLTGHGYTF
12 TRBJ1-6 TRBV30 few CAWTQGDSPLHF
16 TRBJ1-1 TRBV7-2 - CASSVTGATMNTEAFF
13 TRBJ1-4 TRBV7-8 - CASSERGGKKLFF
16 TRBJ1-4 TRBV4-2 - CASSQAAGTGDEKLFF
15 TRBJ1-4 TRBV7-8 - CASSYGQTTNEKLFF